What follows are 22 T cell receptor beta chains derived from one specimen sequenced in a study of blood T cell repertoires in COVID-19. Data came from immunoSEQ multiplex PCR; TCRdb stores just in-frame clones and leaves some out. The data contain fewer than 60,000 clones, approximately 90% of them singletons. Sequencing was done on a sample of peripheral blood. The receptors here all came from a human donor with acute or convalescent COVID-19. The donor label of this sample is uncertain.

V is TRBV28 and J is TRBJ2-5, with 7 bases identical to TRBD2. Trimming cost V 7 bases and J 1 base; bases outside gene matches: 3. Germline V CDR1 and CDR2: MDHEN, SYDVKM. CDR3 length: 13 amino acids. The CDR3 coding sequence is TGTGCCAGCATATCGGGGGGCCAAGAGACCCAGTACTTC. The encoded protein is CASISGGQETQYF.

The genes are TRBV12-5 and TRBJ2-7; a possible D gene is TRBD1 (7 bases). CDR3 size: 17 residues. Trimming stripped 5 bases from V and 3 bases from J, with 23 bases between. The germline gives CDR1 LGHNT, CDR2 FRNRAP. The DNA of the CDR3 is TGTGCTAGTGGTCCAGACGTGCGGGACAGTTTCTTCTACGAGCAGTACGTC. Amino acids: CASGPDVRDSFFYEQYV.

V usage is TRBV10-2 and J usage is TRBJ2-5; 10 bases align to TRBD2. This CDR3 has 14 residues. The V gene's germline CDR1 is WSHSY and CDR2 SAAADI. V gave up 5 bases and J gave up 5 bases; unmatched junction bases: 5. CDR3 coding DNA: TGCGCCAGCAGTTCGACTAGCGGGCGGGAGACCCAGTACTTC. Residues: CASSSTSGRETQYF.

The chain combines TRBV19 with TRBJ1-5, with a possible D match to TRBD1 (5 bases). CDR1 and CDR2 (germline): LNHDA, SQIVND (reference sequence). The CDR3 is 15 amino acids. Trimming removed 3 bases from V and 1 base from J, with 10 bases in between. CDR3 coding DNA: TGTGCCAGTAGTATTTCTCCAGGGAGCAATCAGCCCCAGCATTTT. Its translation is CASSISPGSNQPQHF.

Concerning this clone: A junction end diverges from the germline sequence, so it may reflect a read error. The rearrangement joins TRBV7-9 to TRBJ2-5; 7 bases map to TRBD1. CDR1 is SEHNR, CDR2 FQNEAQ, per germline (reference sequence). The CDR3 is made up of 16 amino acids. CDR3 loop: CASSSSGTESQQTQYF. CDR3 nucleotide sequence: TGTGCCAGCAGCTCGTCCGGGACAGAGAGCCAACAGACCCAGTACTTC.

This clone occurred once. CDR3 amino acids: CATQGGGIQDTQYF. CDR3 in DNA: TGTGCCACCCAGGGCGGGGGAATTCAAGATACGCAGTATTTT. The chain combines TRBV10-3 with TRBJ2-3; 7 bases agree with TRBD2. There are 14 residues in the CDR3. Germline CDR1 is ENHRY and CDR2 is SYGVKD. V lost 10 bases and J lost 5; bases outside the gene matches: 12.

The J gene is TRBJ2-3, the V gene TRBV5-1; 8 bases line up with TRBD2. Germline-derived CDR1 and CDR2 are SGHRS and YFSETQ. This CDR3 has 16 amino acids. V trimming: 0 bases; J trimming: 2 bases; junction bases outside the gene matches: 5. The CDR3 DNA is TGCGCCAGCAGCTTGGTGGCTAGCGGGTACACAGATACGCAGTATTTT. Translation gives CASSLVASGYTDTQYF. The full variable domain, its missing parts supplied by reference TRBV5-1 and TRBJ2-3, is KAGVTQTPRYLIKTRGQQVTLSCSPISGHRSVSWYQQTPGQGLQFLFEYFSETQRNKGNFPGRFSGRQFSNSRSEMNVSTLELGDSALYLCASSLVASGYTDTQYFGPGTRLTVL.

This clone was recorded a few times. The rearrangement uses TRBV9 and TRBJ2-1; D may be TRBD2 (5 bases). The CDR3 spans 16 residues. Germline V gives CDR1 SGDLS, CDR2 YYNGEE. V gave up 0 bases and J gave up 5 bases, with 15 bases separating them. CDR3 residues: CASSVGTVVPNNEQFF. CDR3 nucleotides: TGTGCCAGCAGCGTAGGGACTGTCGTACCCAACAATGAGCAGTTCTTC. Variable domain in full (rest from reference TRBV9 and TRBJ2-1): DSGVTQTPKHLITATGQRVTLRCSPRSGDLSVYWYQQSLDQGLQFLIQYYNGEERAKGNILERFSAQQFPDLHSELNLSSLELGDSALYFCASSVGTVVPNNEQFFGPGTRLTVL.

The chain has TRBV19 and TRBJ1-2; D is possibly TRBD1 (5 bases). Per germline, CDR1 LNHDA and CDR2 SQIVND (reference sequence). CDR3 size: 19 residues. Trimming took off 5 bases at V and 2 bases at J, with 27 bases between the two ends. CDR3 sequence (DNA): TGTGCCAGTAGTTCCGACCGGGGGAGGCAGAGAATAGTGAACTATGGCTACACCTTC. This gives the protein CASSSDRGRQRIVNYGYTF.

This rearrangement joins TRBV27 to TRBJ2-2, with TRBD1 identical over 7 bases. The CDR3 spans 16 residues. Germline V CDR1 and CDR2: MNHEY, SMNVEV (reference sequence). Germline trimming cut 5 bases from V and 4 bases from J; bases unmatched to any gene: 10. The CDR3 nucleotides read TGTGCCAGCAGTCCTCGATTAGGGGGCGGCACCGGGGAGCTGTTTTTT. Translation gives CASSPRLGGGTGELFF.

This chain uses TRBV2 with TRBJ1-2; the match to TRBD1 covers 8 bases. This CDR3 spans 15 amino acids. V gave up 6 bases and J gave up 6 bases; unmatched junction bases: 12. The germline V gene has CDR1 SNHLY and CDR2 FYNNEI. CDR3 nucleotide sequence: TGTGCCAGCAGGAGAGACAGGGGCAGTTCGGATGGCTACACCTTC. Encoded protein: CASRRDRGSSDGYTF. The full variable domain, its missing parts supplied by reference TRBV2 and TRBJ1-2, is EPEVTQTPSHQVTQMGQEVILRCVPISNHLYFYWYRQILGQKVEFLVSFYNNEISEKSEIFDDQFSVERPDGSNFTLKIRSTKLEDSAMYFCASRRDRGSSDGYTFGSGTRLTVV.

Only a few counts were recorded for this clone. CDR3 in DNA: TGCAGTGCTAGTCTTAGCGGGAGAACCAATGAGCAGTTCTTC. It encodes CSASLSGRTNEQFF. The V gene is TRBV20-1, the J gene TRBJ2-1; 9 bases are a match to TRBD2. The V and J ends lost 3 bases and 6 bases, in that order; junction bases with no gene match: 6. Looked up from germline, CDR1 is DFQATT and CDR2 is SNEGSKA (reference sequence). The CDR3 has 14 residues.

This rearrangement joins TRBV6-2 or TRBV6-3 to TRBJ1-5, with D unresolved. V lost 0 bases, J lost 0 bases, and 12 bases lay in between. The CDR3 is made up of 17 amino acids. The germline gives CDR1 MNHEY, CDR2 SVGEGT. Here the CDR3 reads CASSYSPQLGSNQPQHF. The CDR3 DNA follows: TGTGCCAGCAGTTACTCCCCTCAGCTAGGTAGCAATCAGCCCCAGCATTTT.

The chain has TRBV19 and TRBJ2-3, with 7 bases lining up with TRBD2. J lost 6 bases, V lost 4 bases, and 10 bases had no gene match. The germline CDR1 and CDR2 sequences are LNHDA and SQIVND (reference sequence). There are 15 residues in the CDR3. CDR3 residues: CASSKNGGRTDTQYF. CDR3 DNA sequence: TGTGCCAGTAGTAAGAACGGGGGGAGAACGGATACGCAGTATTTT.

V and J are TRBV27 and TRBJ1-5; TRBD1 agrees at 11 bases. V shed 3 bases, J shed 0 bases, and the junction held 4 bases outside the gene matches. The CDR3 covers 17 residues. The V gene's germline CDR1 is MNHEY and CDR2 SMNVEV (reference sequence). Written as DNA, the CDR3 is TGTGCCAGCAGTTTTAGGACAGGGGGCAATAGCAATCAGCCCCAGCATTTT. Its translation: CASSFRTGGNSNQPQHF.

This chain uses TRBV5-4 with TRBJ2-1; D might be TRBD2 (6 bases). Germline loops: CDR1 SGHNT, CDR2 YYREEE (reference sequence). V lost 3 bases and J 3 bases, leaving 13 bases between the germline ends. This CDR3 is 15 amino acids long. The CDR3 DNA is TGTGCCAGCAGCTCCCGGGAGAGCCGCTACAATGAGCAGTTCTTC. It specifies CASSSRESRYNEQFF.

The chain joins TRBV20-1 to TRBJ1-1, with D hard to call. The CDR3 is made up of 12 amino acids. Trimming took off 6 bases at V and 1 base at J, with 9 bases between the two ends. Germline V gene sequence: CDR1 DFQATT, CDR2 SNEGSKA (reference sequence). Here the CDR3 DNA reads TGCAGTGCAAGTGACCGGAACACTGAAGCTTTCTTT. Translation gives CSASDRNTEAFF.

The chain links TRBV13 to TRBJ2-7; 9 bases are a match to TRBD1. Unmatched junction bases numbered 9, after V lost 4 bases and J lost 5 bases. CDR3 length equals 15 residues. Germline CDR1 and CDR2: PRHDT and FYEKMQ (reference sequence). In nucleotides, the CDR3 is TGTGCCAGCAGCTCCGACCGGGACAGGGAGCACGAGCAGTACGTC. Encoded protein: CASSSDRDREHEQYV.

This chain uses TRBV28 with TRBJ2-4; 7 bases match TRBD1. V dropped 8 bases and J dropped 1; count of bases not matched to a gene: 8. CDR3 length: 15 amino acids. Germline CDR1 reads MDHEN; CDR2 reads SYDVKM. The CDR3 DNA sequence: TGTGCCAGCTTTACACAGGGGTTGGCCAAAAACATTCAGTACTTC. Its translation is CASFTQGLAKNIQYF.

Here the CDR3 DNA reads TGTGCCAGTAGACCCCGTGGCGGGGCTTCCTACGAGCAGTACGTC. This gives the protein CASRPRGGASYEQYV. The chain employs TRBV19 and TRBJ2-7, with D possibly being TRBD2 (6 bases). CDR1 is LNHDA, CDR2 SQIVND, per germline (reference sequence). Trimming took off 6 bases at V and 1 base at J, with 16 bases between the two ends. The CDR3 covers 15 residues.

This chain links TRBV5-1 with TRBJ2-3; 9 bases are a match to TRBD2. The CDR3 is 17 amino acids. Looked up from germline, CDR1 is SGHRS and CDR2 is YFSETQ. V lost 2 bases to trimming and J lost 5 bases; unmatched junction nucleotides: 12. CDR3 region: CASSFEVAAGGIDTQYF. As DNA, the CDR3 is TGCGCCAGCAGCTTTGAGGTGGCGGCGGGAGGGATAGATACGCAGTATTTT.

The chain links TRBV28 to TRBJ2-3, with 8 bases identical to TRBD1. V lost 2 bases, J lost 4 bases, and 8 bases stayed unmatched. Germline-derived CDR1 and CDR2 are MDHEN and SYDVKM. The CDR3 length is 16 residues. CDR3 in amino acids: CASSLGGTGNPDTQYF. CDR3 DNA sequence: TGTGCCAGCAGTTTAGGCGGGACAGGCAACCCAGATACGCAGTATTTT. Complete variable domain (other parts from reference TRBV28 and TRBJ2-3): DVKVTQSSRYLVKRTGEKVFLECVQDMDHENMFWYRQDPGLGLRLIYFSYDVKMKEKGDIPEGYSVSREKKERFSLILESASTNQTSMYLCASSLGGTGNPDTQYFGPGTRLTVL.